A single sample is the source of the 14 T cell receptor beta chains below, sequenced in a study of T cell changes during pregnancy in multiple sclerosis. Using immunoSEQ multiplex PCR, the repertoire was profiled, and TCRdb retains in-frame clones only, with some absent. The sample has 70,000 to 100,000 clones, roughly 93% seen once. This sample comprised peripheral blood, obtained in the third trimester of pregnancy. The receptors were sampled from a female donor with multiple sclerosis, enrolled in a pregnancy study.

The chain uses TRBV19 and TRBJ2-7; TRBD1 matches 10 bases. CDR3 length equals 15 residues. V dropped 7 bases and J dropped 2; count of bases not matched to a gene: 8. Germline CDR1 and CDR2: LNHDA and SQIVND (reference sequence). CDR3 bases: TGTGCCAGTAAACCCCAGACAGGGGGCGCCTACGAGCAGTACTTC. Translating gives CASKPQTGGAYEQYF.

V gene TRBV18 combines with J gene TRBJ1-2, with TRBD1 identical over 9 bases. There are 15 residues in the CDR3. Trimming removed 2 bases from V and 5 bases from J; junction bases left unmatched: 6. Germline V CDR1 and CDR2: KGHSH, LQKENI. The CDR3 DNA sequence: TGTGCCAGCTCACCAGGGGACAGGGTGGAGTATGGCTACACCTTC. As protein: CASSPGDRVEYGYTF.

The chain is built from TRBV7-2 and TRBJ2-5, with D possibly being TRBD2 (6 bases). The V end lost 7 bases, the J end lost 4 bases, and 13 bases lay between the germline ends. Germline lookup yields CDR1 SGHTA and CDR2 FQGNSA. The CDR3 totals 13 residues. CDR3 loop: CASIIPGGETQYF. The CDR3 DNA reads as TGTGCCAGCATTATACCCGGGGGAGAGACCCAGTACTTC. The whole variable domain, filled in from reference TRBV7-2 and TRBJ2-5, reads GAGVSQSPSNKVTEKGKDVELRCDPISGHTALYWYRQSLGQGLEFLIYFQGNSAPDKSGLPSDRFSAERTGGSVSTLTIQRTQQEDSAVYLCASIIPGGETQYFGPGTRLLVL.

This chain connects TRBV11-1 to TRBJ2-7, with unresolved D. V gave up 3 bases and J gave up 2 bases, with 14 bases separating them. Germline CDR1 reads SGHAT; CDR2 reads FQDESV (reference sequence). This CDR3 comprises 15 residues. CDR3 sequence reads: CASSLSRQKTYEQYF. CDR3 DNA sequence: TGTGCCAGCAGCTTGTCTCGCCAGAAAACCTACGAGCAGTACTTC.

J is TRBJ1-2 and V is TRBV4-1; a possible D gene is TRBD1 (5 bases). The germline V and J ends were trimmed by 0 bases and 2 bases, with 7 bases remaining between them. This CDR3 is built from 14 residues. Germline V CDR1 and CDR2: MGHRA, YSYEKL. This chain's CDR3 is CASSQDRANYGYTF. The CDR3 DNA reads as TGCGCCAGCAGCCAAGACAGGGCCAACTATGGCTACACCTTC.

This clone was found once. Other DNA sequences in the sample encode the same CDR3. The V call is TRBV29-1, the J call TRBJ2-7; 8 bases map to TRBD1. The V and J ends lost 4 bases and 3 bases, in that order; junction bases with no gene match: 2. Germline V gene lookup returns CDR1 SQVTM and CDR2 ANQGSEA. This CDR3 region has 12 residues. CDR3 in DNA: TGCAGCGTTGGGACAGGGATCTACGAGCAGTACTTC. It translates to CSVGTGIYEQYF.

The J gene is TRBJ2-3, the V gene TRBV27, with TRBD2 matching 7 bases. The CDR3 length is 16 residues. J gave up 6 bases and V 6 bases, and 15 bases lay outside the gene matches. Germline CDR1 MNHEY, CDR2 SMNVEV (reference sequence). The CDR3: CASRFLLAGRPDTQYF. The DNA of the CDR3 is TGTGCCAGCAGATTTTTGTTAGCGGGTCGGCCGGATACGCAGTATTTT.

CDR3 sequence: CASSLWGAGGDTQYF. The CDR3 DNA reads TGTGCCAGCAGTTTATGGGGTGCAGGGGGCGATACGCAGTATTTT. The chain carries TRBV28 and TRBJ2-3; 8 bases map to TRBD1. Per germline, CDR1 MDHEN and CDR2 SYDVKM. The CDR3 loop spans 15 amino acids. With 0 bases clipped from V and 6 bases from J, the junction kept 5 bases outside the gene matches.

This sequence joins TRBV6-4 and TRBJ2-2; 12 bases agree with TRBD2. J lost 3 bases, V lost 5 bases, and 10 bases had no gene match. The CDR3 is made up of 18 amino acids. Germline CDR1 reads MRHNA; CDR2 reads SNTAGT. Here the CDR3 DNA reads TGTGCCAGCAGTCGGCACCTAGCGGGAGGGCCGCACACCGGGGAGCTGTTTTTT. Translating gives CASSRHLAGGPHTGELFF.

The chain has TRBV6-5 and TRBJ2-1, with 8 bases aligning to TRBD1. Germline CDR1 reads MNHEY; CDR2 reads SVGAGI. The CDR3 is 14 residues long. With V trimmed by 4 bases and J by 15 bases, 14 bases remained unmatched. CDR3 region: CASSSPGRRTGPFF. DNA of the CDR3: TGTGCCAGCAGTTCTCCTGGTCGAAGGACAGGGCCGTTCTTC.

The V gene is TRBV15, the J gene TRBJ2-7; no definite D call. From germline, CDR1 is LNHNV and CDR2 YYDKDF (reference sequence). The V gene lost 5 bases and the J gene lost 6 bases, with 11 bases spanning the gap. This CDR3 has 12 amino acids. For the CDR3, the DNA is TGTGCCACCAGCCGTAATCGTCGCGAGCAGTACTTC. The encoded protein is CATSRNRREQYF.

The count of this clone is one. J is TRBJ2-4 and V is TRBV5-6; D gene unclear. The CDR3 loop spans 14 amino acids. The germline V gene has CDR1 SGHDT and CDR2 YYEEEE. The V gene lost 1 base and the J gene lost 4 bases, with 9 bases spanning the gap. The CDR3 region has the DNA TGTGCCAGCAGCTTGCCCGGAGATAAAAACATTCAGTACTTC. Its translation is CASSLPGDKNIQYF.

The rearrangement uses TRBV6-1 and TRBJ2-5; the D gene is possibly TRBD1 (5 bases). Trimming shortened V by 6 bases and J by 0 bases, and 14 bases separated the two germline ends. Germline V CDR1 and CDR2: MNHNS, SASEGT. CDR3 length equals 15 residues. CDR3 loop: CASSPRAGYQETQYF. The CDR3 DNA is TGTGCCAGCAGCCCCCGAGCAGGGTACCAAGAGACCCAGTACTTC.

The rearrangement joins TRBV4-1 to TRBJ2-1; weak D call: TRBD2 (5 bases). Trimming removed 1 base from V and 0 bases from J, with 7 bases in between. This CDR3 contains 15 residues. From germline, CDR1 is MGHRA and CDR2 YSYEKL. The CDR3 DNA is TGCGCCAGCAGCCAAGCGCTAGCCTCCTACAATGAGCAGTTCTTC. This codes for CASSQALASYNEQFF.